These 30 T cell receptor beta chains originate from one sample sequenced in a study of neurological immune-mediated disorders. A single record per CDR3 protein comes from TCRdb applying MiXCR to the 5' RACE reads. The sample carries under 70,000 distinct CDR3 sequences, 2.5% to 4% recorded once. Sequenced input: PBMCs. These receptors came from a woman aged 50 to 60 with multiple sclerosis.

This clonotype showed up many times. V is TRBV4-1 and J is TRBJ2-2; 8 nucleotides align to TRBD1. There are 15 residues in the CDR3. Germline CDR1 is MGHRA and CDR2 is YSYEKL. Trimming cost V 2 bases and J 6 bases; bases outside gene matches: 5. The CDR3 sequence is CASSQPWTGPGELFF. The CDR3 DNA sequence: TGCGCCAGCAGCCAACCTTGGACAGGGCCCGGGGAGCTGTTTTTT.

A note on this clonotype: Being one base from a much bigger clone, this may be a read error. The chain links TRBV12-3 or TRBV12-4 to TRBJ2-6, with D unclear. The CDR3 contains 15 residues. Trimming took 6 bases from V and 2 from J, leaving 11 bases between them. CDR3 DNA sequence: TGTGCCAGCAGCGTCGAAGCAACTGGGGCCAACGTCCTGACTTTC. It yields the protein CASSVEATGANVLTF.

This clonotype was picked up many times. This chain uses TRBV7-2 with TRBJ1-6; 7 bases align to TRBD1. This CDR3 comprises 14 residues. The germline CDR1 and CDR2 sequences are SGHTA and FQGNSA. V trimming: 4 bases; J trimming: 8 bases; junction bases outside the gene matches: 5. CDR3 bases: TGTGCCAGCAGCTCACAGGGGTCGGATTCACCCCTCCACTTT. Residues: CASSSQGSDSPLHF.

The sample holds many counts of this clonotype. The chain is built from TRBV5-1 and TRBJ2-7, with D possibly being TRBD1 (5 bases). The CDR3 is 13 amino acids. Per germline, CDR1 SGHRS and CDR2 YFSETQ. The ends were cut back, 0 bases at V and 3 bases at J, with 7 bases in the middle. CDR3 coding DNA: TGCGCCAGCAGCTTGGGGGGCAACTACGAGCAGTACGTC. This translates into CASSLGGNYEQYV.

The table lists this clonotype with many counts. The chain uses TRBV6-1 and TRBJ2-7, with D maybe TRBD2 (5 bases). The CDR3 runs 14 residues. Germline CDR1 is MNHNS and CDR2 is SASEGT. Trimming removed 7 bases from V and 3 bases from J, with 16 bases in between. The CDR3 DNA is TGTGCCAGCACGACCGGATTGAGGGACTACGAGCAGTACTTC. It codes for CASTTGLRDYEQYF.

This clonotype was counted ten times or more. The rearrangement joins TRBV7-2 to TRBJ2-3; D not resolved. V was trimmed by 2 bases and J by 2 bases, leaving 5 bases between them. The CDR3 loop spans 13 amino acids. Germline V lookup: CDR1 SGHTA, CDR2 FQGNSA. This CDR3 is CASSLPHTDTQYF. As DNA, the CDR3 is TGTGCCAGCAGCTTACCGCACACAGATACGCAGTATTTT.

This clonotype was counted ten times or more. The chain employs TRBV5-6 and TRBJ1-2; unclear D gene. V lost 3 bases and J 4 bases, leaving 13 bases between the germline ends. The CDR3 loop spans 14 amino acids. The germline gives CDR1 SGHDT, CDR2 YYEEEE. The CDR3 DNA follows: TGTGCCAGCAGCTCCTTCGACGGGCTCTATGGCTACACCTTC. Translating it yields CASSSFDGLYGYTF.

The chain has TRBV12-2 and TRBJ2-7; the table's D gene call, TRBD2, was not cross checked with the DNA. TRBV12-2 is tagged as a pseudogene. The CDR3 loop spans 12 amino acids. In DNA form, the CDR3 reads TGTGCAAGTTCCCTCCCGATTAACGAGCAGTACTTC. As protein: CASSLPINEQYF.

The V and J genes are TRBV7-6 and TRBJ2-3; no firm D call. The CDR3 length is 12 residues. The V and J ends lost 8 bases and 4 bases respectively, with 10 bases between them. Germline V gene sequence: CDR1 SGHVS, CDR2 FNYEAQ. The CDR3 sequence: CASVGGPDTQYF. The CDR3 bases are TGTGCCAGCGTAGGTGGCCCAGATACGCAGTATTTT. Full variable domain (outside the CDR3, taken from reference TRBV7-6 and TRBJ2-3): GAGVSQSPRYKVTKRGQDVALRCDPISGHVSLYWYRQALGQGPEFLTYFNYEAQQDKSGLPNDRFSAERPEGSISTLTIQRTEQRDSAMYRCASVGGPDTQYFGPGTRLTVL.

This clonotype was seen repeatedly, ten times or more. The V call is TRBV20-1, the J call TRBJ2-7, with D maybe TRBD1 (6 bases). In germline, CDR1 is DFQATT, CDR2 SNEGSKA (reference sequence). This CDR3 spans 14 amino acids. With 1 base removed from V and 5 bases from J, the gap between germline ends came to 15 bases. The CDR3 nucleotides read TGCAGTGCTAGAGCGACAGGTTTCCCCCACGAGCAGTACGTC. This gives the protein CSARATGFPHEQYV.

This clonotype was counted at least ten times. V and J are TRBV12-3 or TRBV12-4 and TRBJ1-6, with 9 positions matching TRBD1. This CDR3 region has 16 residues. J was trimmed by 8 bases and V by 6 bases; bases with no gene match: 11. The CDR3 nucleotides read TGTGCCAGCAGCCCCTCGCCGGGACAGGGACATTCACCCCTCCACTTT. Translating it yields CASSPSPGQGHSPLHF.

V usage is TRBV20-1 and J usage is TRBJ1-1, with no clear D. The V gene lost 5 bases and the J gene lost 1 base, with 11 bases spanning the gap. CDR1 and CDR2 (germline): DFQATT, SNEGSKA (reference sequence). The CDR3 covers 13 residues. The CDR3, as DNA: TGCAGTGCTCCGTACCAGGCGAACACTGAAGCTTTCTTT. This codes for CSAPYQANTEAFF.

This clonotype was seen repeatedly, ten times or more. As DNA, the CDR3 is TGCAGTGCGACAGGGGGAAGAGAGACCCAGTACTTC. Amino acids: CSATGGRETQYF. The J gene is TRBJ2-5, the V gene TRBV20-1; 9 bases agree with TRBD1. The J segment lost 4 bases and the V segment lost 6 bases, leaving 3 bases of the junction unmatched. The CDR3 sequence is 12 residues long. Germline CDR1 and CDR2: DFQATT and SNEGSKA (reference sequence).

Many counts were recorded for this clonotype. The CDR3 sequence is CASSPVQTDTDTQYF. The DNA for the CDR3 is TGTGCCAGCAGCCCCGTACAGACTGACACAGATACGCAGTATTTT. The V and J genes are TRBV5-5 and TRBJ2-3; no clear D. The V gene lost 4 bases and the J gene lost 2 bases, with 14 bases spanning the gap. Germline V gene sequence: CDR1 SGHKS, CDR2 YYEKEE (reference sequence). CDR3 length: 15 residues. Variable domain in full (rest from reference TRBV5-5 and TRBJ2-3): DAGVTQSPTHLIKTRGQQVTLRCSPISGHKSVSWYQQVLGQGPQFIFQYYEKEERGRGNFPDRFSARQFPNYSSELNVNALLLGDSALYLCASSPVQTDTDTQYFGPGTRLTVL.

The CDR3 reads CASSLAAGDSSRSYGYTF. The DNA for the CDR3 is TGTGCCAGCAGCTTAGCGGCCGGGGACAGCAGCCGTTCCTATGGCTACACCTTC. The J gene is TRBJ1-2, the V gene TRBV7-8, with 7 bases lining up with TRBD1. CDR1 is SGHVS and CDR2 is FQNEAQ in the germline V gene. V trimming: 0 bases; J trimming: 4 bases; junction bases outside the gene matches: 14. This CDR3 contains 18 residues.

The sample holds many counts of this clonotype. The CDR3 nucleotides read TGCGCCAGCAGCTTAGGGACAGGGGTTATGATCGATGGCTACACCTTC. Its translation: CASSLGTGVMIDGYTF. The chain joins TRBV5-1 to TRBJ1-2, with 10 bases matching TRBD1. CDR3 length: 16 amino acids. Germline V gene data show CDR1 as SGHRS and CDR2 as YFSETQ. Losses at the gene ends were 2 bases for V and 6 bases for J; bases not matched to a gene: 10.

This clonotype was recorded at least ten times. The V call is TRBV5-1, the J call TRBJ1-1; 9 bases map to TRBD1. V shed 1 base, J shed 1 base, and the junction held 5 bases outside the gene matches. CDR1 is SGHRS and CDR2 is YFSETQ in the germline V gene. The CDR3 length is 16 residues. CDR3 sequence: CASSLLRTGANTEAFF. DNA of the CDR3: TGCGCCAGCAGCTTGCTTCGGACAGGGGCGAACACTGAAGCTTTCTTT.

This clonotype was counted ten times or more. This sequence joins TRBV15 and TRBJ1-3; TRBD1 might be the D (6 bases). This CDR3 has 15 amino acids. Germline V gives CDR1 LNHNV, CDR2 YYDKDF (reference sequence). Trimming removed 5 bases from V and 0 bases from J, with 11 bases in between. The CDR3 coding sequence is TGTGCCACCAGCCCGGACAGTTACTCTGGAAACACCATATATTTT. This gives the protein CATSPDSYSGNTIYF.

This clonotype was detected ten times or more. The chain carries TRBV5-1 and TRBJ2-2; either TRBD1 or TRBD2 may supply D (5 bases each). The CDR3 covers 15 residues. Trimming removed 4 bases at V and 0 bases at J, with 10 bases between. Germline-derived CDR1 and CDR2 are SGHRS and YFSETQ. CDR3 bases: TGCGCCAGCAGCACGAGGGGCCCGAACACCGGGGAGCTGTTTTTT. It is translated as CASSTRGPNTGELFF.

This clonotype was picked up many times. V is TRBV9 and J is TRBJ2-1; 9 bases align to TRBD2. This CDR3 has 15 amino acids. After removal of 0 bases from V and 4 bases from J, the junction contained 2 bases not matched to a gene. The germline CDR1 and CDR2 sequences are SGDLS and YYNGEE. The CDR3 sequence is CASSVGLAAYNEQFF. CDR3 bases: TGTGCCAGCAGCGTAGGACTAGCGGCATACAATGAGCAGTTCTTC.

This clonotype occurred many times. The chain couples TRBV5-1 to TRBJ1-1; no reliable D call. The CDR3 runs to 11 residues. The V gene lost 0 bases and the J gene lost 5 bases, with 2 bases spanning the gap. From germline, CDR1 is SGHRS and CDR2 YFSETQ. In nucleotides, the CDR3 is TGCGCCAGCAGCTTGGGGACTGAAGCTTTCTTT. Translating gives CASSLGTEAFF.

This clonotype was picked up many times. The gene calls are TRBV20-1 and TRBJ2-1; D may be TRBD2 (5 bases). This CDR3 is 16 amino acids long. V dropped 2 bases and J dropped 0 bases, with 14 bases sitting between them. The germline CDR1 and CDR2 sequences are DFQATT and SNEGSKA (reference sequence). The CDR3 DNA follows: TGCAGTGCTAGAAGGACTCTAAGGAGCTCCTACAATGAGCAGTTCTTC. Translating gives CSARRTLRSSYNEQFF.

This clonotype was observed many times. This CDR3 reads CASSDPSSGVRTDTQYF. The CDR3 coding sequence is TGTGCCAGCAGCGACCCCTCGAGCGGGGTACGTACAGATACGCAGTATTTT. This chain links TRBV7-8 with TRBJ2-3; 7 nucleotides match TRBD2. Germline assignment: CDR1 SGHVS and CDR2 FQNEAQ. V was pared by 5 bases and J by 3 bases, with 14 bases of the junction left unmatched. This CDR3 contains 17 residues.

This clonotype came up many times. The chain employs TRBV20-1 and TRBJ1-2; 7 nucleotides align to TRBD1. With 7 bases clipped from V and 3 bases from J, the junction kept 8 bases outside the gene matches. CDR1 and CDR2 from the germline V gene are DFQATT and SNEGSKA (reference sequence). There are 13 residues in the CDR3. The CDR3 DNA reads TGCAGTGTCCCAAACAGGGGAGACTATGGCTACACCTTC. Encoded protein: CSVPNRGDYGYTF.

This clonotype was counted many times. The chain recombines TRBV20-1 with TRBJ1-5; perhaps TRBD1 as D (5 bases). Germline CDR1 reads DFQATT; CDR2 reads SNEGSKA (reference sequence). The CDR3 extends over 16 amino acids. The germline V and J ends were trimmed by 0 bases and 3 bases, with 15 bases remaining between them. CDR3 sequence (DNA): TGCAGTGCTAGAGATCGGCAGGGTTTGGTCAATCAGCCCCAGCATTTT. Protein product: CSARDRQGLVNQPQHF.

Ten or more counts support this clonotype. V gene TRBV7-2 combines with J gene TRBJ2-1, with D tentatively TRBD1 (5 bases). The CDR3 length is 14 residues. The ends were cut back, 5 bases at V and 2 bases at J, with 10 bases in the middle. The germline gives CDR1 SGHTA, CDR2 FQGNSA. The CDR3 DNA reads TGTGCCAGCAGCAAAGGACAAACCTACAATGAGCAGTTCTTC. It translates to CASSKGQTYNEQFF. The variable domain in full, with the rest retrieved from reference TRBV7-2 and TRBJ2-1, is GAGVSQSPSNKVTEKGKDVELRCDPISGHTALYWYRQSLGQGLEFLIYFQGNSAPDKSGLPSDRFSAERTGGSVSTLTIQRTQQEDSAVYLCASSKGQTYNEQFFGPGTRLTVL.

This clonotype showed up many times. The chain uses TRBV6-5 and TRBJ2-2; D is uncertain. This CDR3 contains 14 residues. The ends were cut back, 2 bases at V and 1 base at J, with 5 bases in the middle. CDR1 is MNHEY and CDR2 is SVGAGI in the germline V gene. CDR3 protein: CASSYMVNTGELFF. DNA of the CDR3: TGTGCCAGCAGTTACATGGTGAACACCGGGGAGCTGTTTTTT.

This clonotype was detected ten times or more. The V gene is TRBV20-1, the J gene TRBJ2-5; TRBD2 agrees at 13 bases. The J segment lost 1 base and the V segment lost 3 bases, leaving 14 bases of the junction unmatched. The CDR3 runs to 19 residues. Germline assignment: CDR1 DFQATT and CDR2 SNEGSKA (reference sequence). CDR3 bases: TGCAGTGCTAGGCAGATACTAGCGGGAGGGCCTTGGGGCCAAGAGACCCAGTACTTC. Translated, it gives CSARQILAGGPWGQETQYF.

This clonotype was recorded at least ten times. The J gene is TRBJ1-5, the V gene TRBV5-1, with D unresolved. Germline-derived CDR1 and CDR2 are SGHRS and YFSETQ. The CDR3 has 12 amino acids. With 0 bases removed from V and 6 bases from J, the gap between germline ends came to 4 bases. The CDR3 region has the DNA TGCGCCAGCAGCTTGGACGGTCAGCCCCAGCATTTT. Its translation is CASSLDGQPQHF.

In this sample, this clonotype turned up many times. The chain joins TRBV28 to TRBJ2-3; D not resolved. The CDR3 consists of 13 residues. Germline V gene data show CDR1 as MDHEN and CDR2 as SYDVKM. Deletions cut 6 bases from V and 2 bases from J, with 9 bases between. CDR3: CASSYLSTDTQYF. CDR3 nucleotide sequence: TGTGCCAGCAGCTATCTATCCACAGATACGCAGTATTTT.